Below, 5 T cell receptor beta chains from the same sample are listed, as sequenced in a study of cytomegalovirus exposure and HLA in healthy donors. The PCR had 60 Vbeta and 13 Jbeta primers. Some clones are missing from TCRdb's copy, which holds only in-frame ones; the method was immunoSEQ multiplex PCR. This table has some 130,000 clones, 77% appearing once. Material: PBMCs. The receptors shown here come from a male donor in good health and CMV-seropositive.

The V gene is TRBV11-3, the J gene TRBJ2-1, with D possibly matching TRBD2 (5 bases). Per the germline V gene, CDR1 is SGHNT and CDR2 is YENEEA. V shed 5 bases and J shed 4 bases, with 21 bases lying between them. The CDR3 extends over 17 amino acids. The DNA for the CDR3 is TGTGCCAGCAGCCCCCGTACTGGTAACCGAGGGTACAATGAGCAGTTCTTC. Residues: CASSPRTGNRGYNEQFF.

The J gene is TRBJ2-7, the V gene TRBV18, with 8 bases lining up with TRBD2. Unmatched junction bases numbered 2, after V lost 2 bases and J lost 2 bases. The CDR3 has 14 residues. The germline gives CDR1 KGHSH, CDR2 LQKENI. CDR3 loop: CASSPEAGAYEQYF. The CDR3 DNA follows: TGTGCCAGCTCACCAGAAGCGGGGGCCTACGAGCAGTACTTC.

This chain uses TRBV4-2 with TRBJ2-5; 8 positions agree with TRBD2. V dropped 1 base and J dropped 4; count of bases not matched to a gene: 14. CDR1 LGHNA and CDR2 YNFKEQ come from the germline V gene. There are 18 residues in the CDR3. CDR3 sequence: CASSQVVSAGGAGETQYF. The CDR3 bases are TGTGCCAGCAGCCAAGTGGTTTCGGCCGGGGGGGCGGGAGAGACCCAGTACTTC.

CDR3 residues: CASSLGQFSGNTIYF. CDR3 sequence (DNA): TGTGCCAGCAGCTTAGGACAGTTCTCTGGAAACACCATATATTTT. The gene calls are TRBV7-2 and TRBJ1-3; D may be TRBD1 (5 bases). There are 15 residues in the CDR3. CDR1 is SGHTA and CDR2 is FQGNSA in the germline V gene. V was cut by 1 base and J by 0 bases, with 7 bases left in between.

The gene calls are TRBV29-1 and TRBJ2-3, with a possible D match to TRBD2 (5 bases). This CDR3 has 15 residues. V lost 2 bases, J lost 0 bases, and 12 bases lay in between. Per the germline V gene, CDR1 is SQVTM and CDR2 is ANQGSEA. The CDR3 is CSVEKSGDSTDTQYF. Written as DNA, the CDR3 is TGCAGCGTTGAAAAAAGCGGAGATAGCACAGATACGCAGTATTTT.